The 2 T cell receptor beta chains below all came from one sample that was sequenced in a study of blood T cells in healthy people across ages. The authors ran a second PCR of roughly 6 to 11 cycles using a sample-barcoded 5' primer and a J-beta primer mix. TCRdb analysed the 5' RACE reads with MiXCR anew, one entry per CDR3 protein. The data contain about 1.4 million distinct CDR3 sequences, approximately 59% of them seen just once; the ten biggest clones take up more than 6%. Sequencing was carried out using blood. These TCRs come from a man younger than 35 in good health.

A few counts support this clonotype. The chain employs TRBV7-9 and TRBJ2-7; D gene uncertain. This CDR3 is built from 14 residues. The V end lost 0 bases, the J end lost 2 bases, and 8 bases lay between the germline ends. The germline gives CDR1 SEHNR, CDR2 FQNEAQ (reference sequence). The CDR3 nucleotides are TGTGCCAGCAGCTTAGCCCAGGATACCTACGAGCAGTACTTC. Translated: CASSLAQDTYEQYF.

The chain employs TRBV29-1 and TRBJ2-1; D remains ambiguous. This CDR3 is 12 amino acids long. Germline lookup yields CDR1 SQVTM and CDR2 ANQGSEA. Trimming took 0 bases from V and 10 from J, leaving 10 bases between them. The DNA for the CDR3 is TGCAGCGTTGAAGATTTAGACTTGGAGCAGTTCTTC. Its protein is CSVEDLDLEQFF.